This entry describes one T cell receptor (beta chain). Antigen: not known. This sample is part of a study of cytomegalovirus exposure and HLA in healthy donors. Findings and caveats of the study: According to an earlier analysis, most TCR beta V segments yielded productive rearrangements about 87% or about 30% of the time. The authors enumerated some 170 TCR beta chains as linked to cytomegalovirus.

The CDR3 is 14 amino acids. Germline CDR1 reads MNHEY; CDR2 reads SMNVEV (reference sequence). V lost 4 bases and J lost 4; bases outside the gene matches: 2. Use of 60 Vbeta and 13 Jbeta primers characterized the PCR. Sequenced by immunoSEQ multiplex PCR; TCRdb stores in-frame clones only, minus some. There are some 150,000 clones in the sample; roughly four fifths occur only once, and more than 2.5% lies in the top ten. Material for sequencing was PBMCs. The source of this sequence is a man aged 18 to 29 in good health and CMV-seropositive. The chain carries TRBV27 and TRBJ2-7; the match to TRBD1 covers 12 bases. The CDR3 sequence: CASSWGQGAYEQYF. The CDR3, as DNA: TGTGCCAGCAGTTGGGGACAGGGGGCGTACGAGCAGTACTTC.